Listed below are T cell receptor beta chains from one sample, sequenced in a study of shared clonotypes between healthy human individuals. Here immunoSEQ multiplex PCR was the method, and the copy in TCRdb shows in-frame clones only, minus some. The sample has about 2.1 million clones, about 92% seen once. The sample consisted of naive CD8+ T cells from PBMCs. The source of these receptors is a man aged 18 to 30 in good health. Some clones in this sample may be carry-over from other donors' samples. CDR3s include the opening cysteine and the closing phenylalanine or tryptophan. Fields, in order: clone size, V gene, J gene, CDR3 length, D gene, CDR3 DNA, CDR3 protein. D genes are given only for firm matches. Part of the rows lack a size; the others show once, few, many or a class for expanded clones.

>-|TRBV13|TRBJ2-2|13|-
TGTGCCAGCAGCGCCGGGACTGGTGGGGAGCTGTTTTTT
CASSAGTGGELFF
>-|TRBV7-9|TRBJ2-1|12|-
TGTGCCAGCAGCTTAGCGATAGATGAGCAGTTCTTC
CASSLAIDEQFF
>-|TRBV29-1|TRBJ1-1|16|-
TGCAGCGTTCCCGGCGACAGCCCCCGCATGAACACTGAAGCTTTCTTT
CSVPGDSPRMNTEAFF
>-|TRBV7-3|TRBJ1-1|14|TRBD1
TGTGCCAGCAGCTTTACAGGGGGGAACACTGAAGCTTTCTTT
CASSFTGGNTEAFF
>-|TRBV7-2|TRBJ2-2|16|TRBD1
TGTGCCAGCAGCTCAATCCGACAGGGGGCTTTAGGGGAGCTGTTTTTT
CASSSIRQGALGELFF
>-|TRBV28|TRBJ1-1|16|-
TGTGCCAGCAGTTTCATCGCCGGGACACTGAACACTGAAGCTTTCTTT
CASSFIAGTLNTEAFF
>-|TRBV6-5|TRBJ2-7|16|-
TGTGCCAGCAGTTACTCGGATGAGGGGGTGGCCTACGAGCAGTACTTC
CASSYSDEGVAYEQYF
>-|TRBV5-4|TRBJ1-2|15|TRBD1
TGTGCCAGCAGCTTGGGAGACAGGGGGCATCATGGCTACACCTTC
CASSLGDRGHHGYTF
>-|TRBV4-1|TRBJ2-5|17|TRBD2
TGCGCCAGCAGCCAAGATCAGGCTAGCGGGAGGGCGGAGACCCAGTACTTC
CASSQDQASGRAETQYF
>-|TRBV6-5|TRBJ1-1|14|-
TGTGCCAGCAGTTACGGTTCAGGGTCGGATGAAGCTTTCTTT
CASSYGSGSDEAFF
>-|TRBV29-1|TRBJ1-3|16|TRBD1
TGCAGCGTAATGACGGACAGGATTGACTCTGGAAACACCATATATTTT
CSVMTDRIDSGNTIYF
>-|TRBV27|TRBJ2-3|14|-
TGTGCCAGCAGTCCAGGGGGGTCGGCAGATACGCAGTATTTT
CASSPGGSADTQYF
>once|TRBV18|TRBJ2-7|14|TRBD2
TGTGCCAGCTCACCAGGGACTAGCGGATACGAGCAGTACTTC
CASSPGTSGYEQYF
>-|TRBV30|TRBJ2-1|14|-
TGTGCCTGGAGATACTCGGACACTGGCCATGAGCAGTTCTTC
CAWRYSDTGHEQFF
>-|TRBV27|TRBJ2-7|13|TRBD2
TGTGCCAGCAGTTTCACTAGCGGGTACGAGCAGTACTTC
CASSFTSGYEQYF
>-|TRBV5-8|TRBJ2-3|16|TRBD1
TGTGCCAGCAGCCTGGGACAGGGGGCTAGCACAGATACGCAGTATTTT
CASSLGQGASTDTQYF
>-|TRBV4-3|TRBJ1-3|18|-
TGCGCCAGCAGCCAAGGTTACAGGGCTTTAACGAGGGAAAACACCATATATTTT
CASSQGYRALTRENTIYF
>-|TRBV4-1|TRBJ2-1|20|TRBD2
TGCGCCAGCAGCCAAAAACCTGGACTAGCGGGAGTGTCGCCCTACAATGAGCAGTTCTTC
CASSQKPGLAGVSPYNEQFF
>-|TRBV7-2|TRBJ2-5|14|-
TGTGCCAGCAGCCGCACTGGGCGACAAGAGACCCAGTACTTC
CASSRTGRQETQYF
>-|TRBV16|TRBJ2-7|12|-
TGTGCCAGCAGCCCAGGGTTCTACGAGCAGTACTTC
CASSPGFYEQYF
>-|TRBV5-1|TRBJ2-5|15|TRBD2
TGCGCCAGCAGCATCCAGCGGGAGGGCCGTGAGACCCAGTACTTC
CASSIQREGRETQYF
>-|TRBV5-1|TRBJ2-7|13|-
TGCGCCAGCAGCTTAACTAGCTCCCACGAGCAGTACTTC
CASSLTSSHEQYF
>-|TRBV7-9|TRBJ2-6|16|TRBD1
TGTGCCAGCAGCTCTGGGACAGGGGCCGGGGCCAACGTCCTGACTTTC
CASSSGTGAGANVLTF
>-|TRBV16|TRBJ2-1|16|-
TGTGCCAGCAGCCCTCCGGCCGGTAGCGGCTACAATGAGCAGTTCTTC
CASSPPAGSGYNEQFF
>-|TRBV6-1|TRBJ2-7|15|-
TGTGCCAGCAGTGTCTCCGGGACTTCCCCCTACGAGCAGTACTTC
CASSVSGTSPYEQYF
>-|TRBV25-1|TRBJ2-7|14|-
TGTGCCAGCAGTGAACTCGAGGGAGTCTACGAGCAGTACTTC
CASSELEGVYEQYF
>-|TRBV4-1|TRBJ1-2|16|-
TGCGCCAGCAGCCAAGAGGGGGGACTCGGACTGTATGGCTACACCTTC
CASSQEGGLGLYGYTF
>-|TRBV6-1|TRBJ2-7|14|TRBD1
TGTGCCAGCAGTGATTGGACAGGACCCTACGAGCAGTACTTC
CASSDWTGPYEQYF
>-|TRBV15|TRBJ1-4|15|-
TGTGCCACCAGCGGGGCCCAGGGAACTAATGAAAAACTGTTTTTT
CATSGAQGTNEKLFF
>-|TRBV6-5|TRBJ2-5|14|-
TGTGCCAGCAGTTACCTACCGTACCAAGAGACCCAGTACTTC
CASSYLPYQETQYF
>-|TRBV4-1|TRBJ2-7|18|TRBD2
TGCGCCAGCAGCCAAGAGATGGCTAGCGGGGACTTCTCCTACGAGCAGTACTTC
CASSQEMASGDFSYEQYF
>-|TRBV6-5|TRBJ2-7|15|TRBD1
TGTGCCAGCAGGCCAGAGGACAGGGGCTCCTACGAGCAGTACTTC
CASRPEDRGSYEQYF
>once|TRBV11-2|TRBJ2-3|13|-
TGTGCCAGCAGCTTACGAGTCACAGATACGCAGTATTTT
CASSLRVTDTQYF
>-|TRBV9|TRBJ1-3|15|-
TGTGCCAGCAGCCCCAGTGGGGGATCTGGAAACACCATATATTTT
CASSPSGGSGNTIYF
>-|TRBV5-1|TRBJ2-7|17|TRBD2
TGCGCCAGCAGCACCAACCCTAGCGGGAGAATCCTTTACGAGCAGTACTTC
CASSTNPSGRILYEQYF
>-|TRBV5-6|TRBJ2-2|17|TRBD2
TGTGCCAGCAGCACCTCCTGGGCGGGGGCGAACACCGGGGAGCTGTTTTTT
CASSTSWAGANTGELFF
>-|TRBV28|TRBJ2-3|15|-
TGTGCCAGCAGTCAACGGACAGTGGGCACAGATACGCAGTATTTT
CASSQRTVGTDTQYF
>-|TRBV4-2|TRBJ2-2|18|TRBD2
TGTGCCAGCAGCCTCGGGACTAGCGGGAGTTATAACACCGGGGAGCTGTTTTTT
CASSLGTSGSYNTGELFF
>-|TRBV15|TRBJ2-3|19|-
TGTGCCACCAGCAGAGATGAGGCCGAGACTAGGACTAGCACAGATACGCAGTATTTT
CATSRDEAETRTSTDTQYF
>-|TRBV6-5|TRBJ1-1|15|TRBD1
TGTGCCAGCAGTTCCCAGGGGGTAGCGAACACTGAAGCTTTCTTT
CASSSQGVANTEAFF
>-|TRBV7-9|TRBJ2-2|14|-
TGTGCCAGCAGCTTAGTGCGTCCGGACGGGGAGCTGTTTTTT
CASSLVRPDGELFF
>-|TRBV15|TRBJ2-7|15|TRBD2
TGTGCCACCAGCAGAGAACTAGCGGGGCCCTACGAGCAGTACTTC
CATSRELAGPYEQYF
>-|TRBV28|TRBJ2-7|18|-
TGTGCCAGCAGTTCCTTTCAGGTCGGGACGGAAGTTACCTACGAGCAGTACTTC
CASSSFQVGTEVTYEQYF
>-|TRBV4-3|TRBJ2-4|18|-
TGCGCCAGCAGCCAAGCTCCTTCTCCGGGGCCTCCTACGAACATTCAGTACTTC
CASSQAPSPGPPTNIQYF
>-|TRBV11-2|TRBJ1-2|13|-
TGTGCCAGCAGCTGGGCCGCAGGGGACGGCTACACCTTC
CASSWAAGDGYTF
>-|TRBV7-2|TRBJ2-1|16|-
TGTGCCAGCAGCCCGCTCGGGGCCCGGACCTACAATGAGCAGTTCTTC
CASSPLGARTYNEQFF
>-|TRBV9|TRBJ2-7|15|-
TGTGCCAGCAGCGTAGGAGTCCTCTCGACCTACGAGCAGTACTTC
CASSVGVLSTYEQYF
>-|TRBV28|TRBJ1-1|16|TRBD1
TGTGCCAGCGGTTTACACACAGGGGTCCGTGCCACTGAAGCTTTCTTT
CASGLHTGVRATEAFF
>-|TRBV28|TRBJ1-4|14|-
TGTGCCAGCAATCCCGAGGCAGGTTTAGAAAAACTGTTTTTT
CASNPEAGLEKLFF